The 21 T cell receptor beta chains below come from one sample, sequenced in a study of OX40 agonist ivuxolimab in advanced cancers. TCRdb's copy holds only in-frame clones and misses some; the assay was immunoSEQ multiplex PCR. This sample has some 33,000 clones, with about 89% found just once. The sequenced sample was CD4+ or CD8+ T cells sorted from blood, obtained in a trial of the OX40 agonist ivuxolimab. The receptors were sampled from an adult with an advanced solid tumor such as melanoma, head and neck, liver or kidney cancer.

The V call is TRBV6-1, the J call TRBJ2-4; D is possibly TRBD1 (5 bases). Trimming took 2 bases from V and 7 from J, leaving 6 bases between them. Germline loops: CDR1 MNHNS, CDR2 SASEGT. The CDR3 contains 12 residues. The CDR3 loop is CASSEPGNIQYF. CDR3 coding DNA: TGTGCCAGCAGTGAACCAGGGAACATTCAGTACTTC.

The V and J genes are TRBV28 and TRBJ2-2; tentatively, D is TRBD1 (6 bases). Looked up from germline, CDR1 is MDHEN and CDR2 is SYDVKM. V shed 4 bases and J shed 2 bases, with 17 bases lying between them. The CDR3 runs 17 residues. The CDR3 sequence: CASSSPPQGKNTGELFF. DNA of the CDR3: TGTGCCAGCAGTTCCCCTCCACAGGGAAAAAACACCGGGGAGCTGTTTTTT.

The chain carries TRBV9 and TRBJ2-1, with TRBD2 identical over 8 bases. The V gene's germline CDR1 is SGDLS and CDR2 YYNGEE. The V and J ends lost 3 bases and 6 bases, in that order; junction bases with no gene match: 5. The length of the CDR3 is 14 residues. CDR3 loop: CASSGGLAVNEQFF. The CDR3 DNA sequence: TGTGCCAGCAGCGGAGGACTAGCCGTCAATGAGCAGTTCTTC. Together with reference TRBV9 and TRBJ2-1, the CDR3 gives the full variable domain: DSGVTQTPKHLITATGQRVTLRCSPRSGDLSVYWYQQSLDQGLQFLIQYYNGEERAKGNILERFSAQQFPDLHSELNLSSLELGDSALYFCASSGGLAVNEQFFGPGTRLTVL.

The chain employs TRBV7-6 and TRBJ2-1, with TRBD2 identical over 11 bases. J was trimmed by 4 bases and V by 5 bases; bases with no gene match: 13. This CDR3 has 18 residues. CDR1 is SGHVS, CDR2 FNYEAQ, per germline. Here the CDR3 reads CASSLKLAGVIAYNEQFF. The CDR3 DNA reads TGTGCCAGCAGCCTCAAACTAGCGGGAGTGATTGCTTACAATGAGCAGTTCTTC.

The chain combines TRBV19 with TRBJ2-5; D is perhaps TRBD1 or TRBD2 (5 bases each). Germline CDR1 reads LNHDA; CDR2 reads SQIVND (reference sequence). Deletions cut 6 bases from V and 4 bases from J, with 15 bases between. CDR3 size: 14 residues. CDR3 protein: CASRDSQGRETQYF. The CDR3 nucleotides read TGTGCCAGTAGGGATTCGCAGGGACGAGAGACCCAGTACTTC.

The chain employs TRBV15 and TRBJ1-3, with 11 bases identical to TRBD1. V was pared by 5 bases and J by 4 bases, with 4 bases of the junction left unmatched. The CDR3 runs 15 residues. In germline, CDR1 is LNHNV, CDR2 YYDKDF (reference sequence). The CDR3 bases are TGTGCCACCAGCGTGGACAGGGGGCGAGGAAACACCATATATTTT. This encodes CATSVDRGRGNTIYF.

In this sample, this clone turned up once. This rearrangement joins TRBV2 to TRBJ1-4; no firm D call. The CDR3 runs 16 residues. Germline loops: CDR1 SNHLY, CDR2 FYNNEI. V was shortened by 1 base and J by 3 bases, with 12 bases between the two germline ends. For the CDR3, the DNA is TGTGCCAGCAGTGAAGGATGGGCTGCGGCTAATGAAAAACTGTTTTTT. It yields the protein CASSEGWAAANEKLFF.

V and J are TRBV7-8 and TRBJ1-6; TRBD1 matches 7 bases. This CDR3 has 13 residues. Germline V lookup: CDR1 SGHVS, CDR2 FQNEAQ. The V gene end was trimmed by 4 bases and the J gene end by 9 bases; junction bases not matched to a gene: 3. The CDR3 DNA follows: TGTGCCAGCAGCTCAGGGGGTGGTTCACCCCTCCACTTT. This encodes CASSSGGGSPLHF. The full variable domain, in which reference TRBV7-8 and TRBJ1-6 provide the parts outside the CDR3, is GAGVSQSPRYKVAKRGQDVALRCDPISGHVSLFWYQQALGQGPEFLTYFQNEAQLDKSGLPSDRFFAERPEGSVSTLKIQRTQQEDSAVYLCASSSGGGSPLHFGNGTRLTVT.

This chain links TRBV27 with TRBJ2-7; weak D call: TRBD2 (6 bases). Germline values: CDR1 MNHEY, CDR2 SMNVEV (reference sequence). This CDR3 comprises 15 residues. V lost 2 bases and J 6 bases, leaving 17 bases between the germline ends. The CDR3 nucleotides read TGTGCCAGCAGTTTAACTAGCCCCGATTACGGCGAGCAGTACTTC. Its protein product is CASSLTSPDYGEQYF.

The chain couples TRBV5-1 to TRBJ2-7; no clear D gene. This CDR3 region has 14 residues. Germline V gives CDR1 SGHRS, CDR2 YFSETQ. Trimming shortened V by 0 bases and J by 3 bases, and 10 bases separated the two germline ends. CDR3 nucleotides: TGCGCCAGCAGCTTGGGGGTAGGGAACTACGAGCAGTACGTC. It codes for CASSLGVGNYEQYV.

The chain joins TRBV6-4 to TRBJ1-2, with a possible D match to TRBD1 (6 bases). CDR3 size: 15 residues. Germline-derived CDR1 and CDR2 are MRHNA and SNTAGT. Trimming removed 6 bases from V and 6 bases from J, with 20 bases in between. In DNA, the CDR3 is TGTGCCAGCAGAGATGAGGGGGGGCTTTTCGATGGCTACACCTTC. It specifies CASRDEGGLFDGYTF.

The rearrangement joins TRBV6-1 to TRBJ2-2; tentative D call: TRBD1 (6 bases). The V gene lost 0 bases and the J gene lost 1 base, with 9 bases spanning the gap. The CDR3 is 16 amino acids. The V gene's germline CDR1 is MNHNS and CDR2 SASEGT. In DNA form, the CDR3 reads TGTGCCAGCAGTGAAGCCTGGGGGCAGAACACCGGGGAGCTGTTTTTT. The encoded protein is CASSEAWGQNTGELFF.

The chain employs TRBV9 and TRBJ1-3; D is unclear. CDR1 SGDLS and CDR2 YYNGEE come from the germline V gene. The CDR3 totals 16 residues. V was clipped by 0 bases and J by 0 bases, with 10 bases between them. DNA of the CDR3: TGTGCCAGCAGCGTAGCCTACCGTATCTCTGGAAACACCATATATTTT. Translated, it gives CASSVAYRISGNTIYF.

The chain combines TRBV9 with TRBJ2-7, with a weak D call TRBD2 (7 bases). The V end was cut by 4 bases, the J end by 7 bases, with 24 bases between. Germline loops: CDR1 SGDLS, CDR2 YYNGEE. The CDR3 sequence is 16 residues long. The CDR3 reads CASSPRRRAGAWEQYF. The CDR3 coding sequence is TGTGCCAGCAGCCCCCGGAGGAGGGCGGGGGCGTGGGAGCAGTACTTC.

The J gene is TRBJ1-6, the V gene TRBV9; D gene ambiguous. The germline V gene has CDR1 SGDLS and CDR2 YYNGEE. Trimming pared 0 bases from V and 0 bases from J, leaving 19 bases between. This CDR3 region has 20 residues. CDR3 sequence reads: CASSVEEQPGDSSYNSPLHF. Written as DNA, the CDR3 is TGTGCCAGCAGCGTAGAGGAACAACCAGGAGATAGCTCCTATAATTCACCCCTCCACTTT.

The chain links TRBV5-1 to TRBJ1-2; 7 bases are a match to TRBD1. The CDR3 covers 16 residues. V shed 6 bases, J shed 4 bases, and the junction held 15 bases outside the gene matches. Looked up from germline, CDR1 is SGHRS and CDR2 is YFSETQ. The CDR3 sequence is CASTGGWDSLSYGYTF. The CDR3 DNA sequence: TGCGCCAGCACGGGAGGATGGGACAGTTTAAGCTATGGCTACACCTTC.

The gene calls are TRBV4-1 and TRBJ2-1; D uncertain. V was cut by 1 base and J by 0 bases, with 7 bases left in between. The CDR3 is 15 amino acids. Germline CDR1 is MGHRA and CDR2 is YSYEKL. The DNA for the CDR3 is TGCGCCAGCAGCCAAGCTCAGAACTCCTACAATGAGCAGTTCTTC. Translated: CASSQAQNSYNEQFF.

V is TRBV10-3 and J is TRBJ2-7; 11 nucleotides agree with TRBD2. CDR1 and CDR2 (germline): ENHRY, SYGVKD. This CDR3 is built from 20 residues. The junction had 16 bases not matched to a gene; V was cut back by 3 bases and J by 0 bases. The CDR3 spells CAISDPGDPSSGRNSYEQYF. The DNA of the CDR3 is TGTGCCATCAGTGATCCGGGGGACCCCTCTAGCGGGAGGAACTCCTACGAGCAGTACTTC.

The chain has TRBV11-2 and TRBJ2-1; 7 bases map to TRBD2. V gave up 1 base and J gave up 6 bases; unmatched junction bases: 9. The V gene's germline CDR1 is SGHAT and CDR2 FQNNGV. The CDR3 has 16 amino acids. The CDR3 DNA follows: TGTGCCAGCAGCTTAGGTTGGGCGGGAGACTCCAATGAGCAGTTCTTC. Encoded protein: CASSLGWAGDSNEQFF.

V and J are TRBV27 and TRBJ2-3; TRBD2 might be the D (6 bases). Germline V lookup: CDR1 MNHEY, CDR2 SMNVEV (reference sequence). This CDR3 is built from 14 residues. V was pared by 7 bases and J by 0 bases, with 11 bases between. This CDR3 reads CASNVLASTDTQYF. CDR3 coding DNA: TGTGCCAGCAATGTCCTAGCGAGCACAGATACGCAGTATTTT.

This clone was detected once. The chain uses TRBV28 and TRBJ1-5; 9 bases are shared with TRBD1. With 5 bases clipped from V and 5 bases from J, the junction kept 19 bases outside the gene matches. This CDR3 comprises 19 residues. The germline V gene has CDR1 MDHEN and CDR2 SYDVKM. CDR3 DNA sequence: TGTGCCAGCAGTCACTCGGACAGGGGTAGATATTCATGGGATCAGCCCCAGCATTTT. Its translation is CASSHSDRGRYSWDQPQHF.